The 8 T cell receptor beta chains presented below share a single source sample, sequenced in a study of cytomegalovirus exposure and HLA in healthy donors. Here immunoSEQ multiplex PCR was the method, and the copy in TCRdb shows in-frame clones only, minus some. The table shows some 120,000 clones, with roughly nine tenths occurring only once. Sequencing was performed on PBMCs. These receptors all stem from a man in his thirties or forties in good health and CMV-seronegative.

This sequence joins TRBV6-6 and TRBJ2-7; the D gene is possibly TRBD2 (6 bases). Trimming cost V 6 bases and J 4 bases, with 13 bases left between them. This CDR3 spans 13 amino acids. Per germline, CDR1 MNHNY and CDR2 SVGAGI (reference sequence). The CDR3 DNA follows: TGTGCCAGCAGCGGGACTCCGGGTTACGAGCAGTACTTC. It specifies CASSGTPGYEQYF.

The chain has TRBV21-1 and TRBJ1-2; the table assigns TRBD1, which was not confirmed against the DNA. TRBV21-1 is classified as a pseudogene. The CDR3 loop spans 16 amino acids. CDR3: CASSLGGQGSRNGYTF. In DNA form, the CDR3 reads TGTGCCAGCAGCCTCGGTGGTCAGGGATCGAGAAATGGCTACACCTTC.

The rearrangement uses TRBV6-5 and TRBJ1-6; D not resolved. Trimming removed 2 bases from V and 6 bases from J, with 5 bases in between. There are 13 residues in the CDR3. Germline V CDR1 and CDR2: MNHEY, SVGAGI. CDR3 coding DNA: TGTGCCAGCAGTTACGGGCCTAATTCACCCCTCCACTTT. Its translation is CASSYGPNSPLHF.

The J gene is TRBJ2-2, the V gene TRBV7-9; D not resolved. Germline CDR1 is SEHNR and CDR2 is FQNEAQ (reference sequence). The V end lost 1 base, the J end lost 5 bases, and 11 bases lay between the germline ends. CDR3 length equals 15 residues. CDR3 loop: CASSLGGSRTGELFF. The CDR3 bases are TGTGCCAGCAGCTTAGGAGGTAGTCGGACCGGGGAGCTGTTTTTT. The full variable domain, with the rest looked up from reference TRBV7-9 and TRBJ2-2, is DTGVSQNPRHKITKRGQNVTFRCDPISEHNRLYWYRQTLGQGPEFLTYFQNEAQLEKSRLLSDRFSAERPKGSFSTLEIQRTEQGDSAMYLCASSLGGSRTGELFFGEGSRLTVL.

With regard to this clone: This sample includes further DNA sequences coding for the same CDR3. The rearrangement uses TRBV7-2 and TRBJ1-5, with D tentatively TRBD1 (5 bases). The CDR3 has 13 amino acids. The V end lost 3 bases, the J end lost 4 bases, and 7 bases lay between the germline ends. The germline CDR1 and CDR2 sequences are SGHTA and FQGNSA. The CDR3 reads CASSFGGNQPQHF. The CDR3 nucleotides are TGTGCCAGCAGCTTCGGGGGAAATCAGCCCCAGCATTTT.

This clone turned up a few times. The chain carries TRBV2 and TRBJ1-5; TRBD1 might be the D (6 bases). This CDR3 has 15 amino acids. CDR1 is SNHLY and CDR2 is FYNNEI in the germline V gene. Trimming pared 3 bases from V and 4 bases from J, leaving 13 bases between. This chain's CDR3 is CASSERQGLNQPQHF. For the CDR3, the DNA is TGTGCCAGCAGTGAGAGGCAGGGGCTAAATCAGCCCCAGCATTTT.

The V call is TRBV5-4, the J call TRBJ1-2; no reliable D call. The CDR3 totals 12 residues. CDR1 SGHNT and CDR2 YYREEE come from the germline V gene (reference sequence). The V gene lost 1 base and the J gene lost 6 bases, with 7 bases spanning the gap. The CDR3 DNA reads TGTGCCAGCAGCTTGTACGAGGATGGCTACACCTTC. Protein sequence: CASSLYEDGYTF.

The V call is TRBV21-1, the J call TRBJ2-1; the table's D call, TRBD1, was not checked against the DNA. TRBV21-1 is shown as a pseudogene. The CDR3 spans 16 residues. This CDR3 reads CASSITPGQEYNEQFF. CDR3 in DNA: TGTGCCAGCAGCATTACTCCGGGACAGGAGTACAATGAGCAGTTCTTC.